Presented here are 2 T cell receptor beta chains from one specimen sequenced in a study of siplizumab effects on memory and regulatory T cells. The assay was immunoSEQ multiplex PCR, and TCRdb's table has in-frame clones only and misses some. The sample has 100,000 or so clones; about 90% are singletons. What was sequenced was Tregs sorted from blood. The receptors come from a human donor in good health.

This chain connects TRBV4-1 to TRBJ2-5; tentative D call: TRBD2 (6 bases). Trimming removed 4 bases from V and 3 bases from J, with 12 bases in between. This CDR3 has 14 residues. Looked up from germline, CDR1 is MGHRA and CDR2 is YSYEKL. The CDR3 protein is CASSLREREETQYF. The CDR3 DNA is TGCGCCAGCAGCCTACGGGAGAGGGAAGAGACCCAGTACTTC.

The CDR3 DNA reads as TGCGCCAGCAGCTTACACCGCGGGACAGGCGGCACGAACACCGGGGAGCTGTTTTTT. As protein: CASSLHRGTGGTNTGELFF. V is TRBV5-1 and J is TRBJ2-2; the match to TRBD1 covers 8 bases. Germline CDR1 and CDR2: SGHRS and YFSETQ. The CDR3 loop spans 19 amino acids. V lost 2 bases and J lost 0; bases outside the gene matches: 12.